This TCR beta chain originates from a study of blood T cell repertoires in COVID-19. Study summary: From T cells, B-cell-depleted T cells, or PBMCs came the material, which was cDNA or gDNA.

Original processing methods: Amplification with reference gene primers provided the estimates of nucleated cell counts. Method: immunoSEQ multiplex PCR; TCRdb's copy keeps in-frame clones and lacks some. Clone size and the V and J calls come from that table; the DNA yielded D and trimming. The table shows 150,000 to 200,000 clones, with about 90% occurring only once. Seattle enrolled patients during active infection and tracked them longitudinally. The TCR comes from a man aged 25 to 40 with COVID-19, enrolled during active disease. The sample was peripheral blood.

The CDR3 sequence: CASSQVNGYEQYF. The CDR3 DNA follows: TGTGCCAGCAGCCAAGTGAACGGTTACGAGCAGTACTTC. The chain is built from TRBV14 and TRBJ2-7; D call uncertain. V dropped 1 base and J dropped 4 bases, with 8 bases sitting between them. CDR3 length: 13 amino acids. Per the germline V gene, CDR1 is SGHDN and CDR2 is FVKESK.